The 10 T cell receptor beta chains below all came from one sample that was sequenced in a study of sequential checkpoint blockade in melanoma. The repertoire was sequenced with immunoSEQ multiplex PCR; TCRdb's copy has only in-frame clones and lacks some. Among 15,000 to 20,000 clones listed, around 74% were seen once. Noted treatment: randomized to nivolumab then ipilimumab (arm A) or the reverse (arm B). The material sequenced was CD8+ T cells sorted from blood (inferred from file names), taken from a patient given nivolumab and ipilimumab in sequence. The receptor set was obtained from a human donor with melanoma.

The chain carries TRBV29-1 and TRBJ1-1; no firm D call. This CDR3 contains 12 residues. V lost 3 bases to trimming and J lost 3 bases, with 8 bases between them. Per the germline V gene, CDR1 is SQVTM and CDR2 is ANQGSEA. CDR3 bases: TGCAGCGTTGAGATCGGGGACACTGAAGCTTTCTTT. It translates to CSVEIGDTEAFF.

The rearrangement links TRBV5-1 to TRBJ2-7; 9 bases line up with TRBD1. The junction had 11 bases not matched to a gene; V was cut back by 4 bases and J by 6 bases. Germline assignment: CDR1 SGHRS and CDR2 YFSETQ. This CDR3 is 15 amino acids long. The CDR3 is CASSPAGTGNVEQYF. CDR3 nucleotide sequence: TGCGCCAGCAGCCCTGCGGGGACAGGGAATGTCGAGCAGTACTTC.

V is TRBV2 and J is TRBJ1-1; 10 nucleotides line up with TRBD1. Losses at the gene ends were 6 bases for V and 8 bases for J; bases not matched to a gene: 12. Germline V gives CDR1 SNHLY, CDR2 FYNNEI. The CDR3 consists of 15 residues. The CDR3 sequence is CASSDFLGQGGEAFF. CDR3 sequence (DNA): TGTGCCAGCAGCGACTTTCTAGGACAGGGGGGGGAAGCTTTCTTT.

This clone was counted a single time. Here the CDR3 DNA reads TGTGCCAGCAGCTTAGGCCATATGACTAGCACAGATACGCAGTATTTT. It encodes CASSLGHMTSTDTQYF. The chain has TRBV7-6 and TRBJ2-3, with no clear D. Germline loops: CDR1 SGHVS, CDR2 FNYEAQ. V was cut by 1 base and J by 0 bases, with 11 bases left in between. The CDR3 totals 16 residues. The variable domain in full, with the rest retrieved from reference TRBV7-6 and TRBJ2-3, is GAGVSQSPRYKVTKRGQDVALRCDPISGHVSLYWYRQALGQGPEFLTYFNYEAQQDKSGLPNDRFSAERPEGSISTLTIQRTEQRDSAMYRCASSLGHMTSTDTQYFGPGTRLTVL.

The chain has TRBV4-2 and TRBJ2-3, with D possibly TRBD2 on 5 matching bases. Germline V CDR1 and CDR2: LGHNA, YNFKEQ. V was cut by 1 base and J by 0 bases, with 8 bases left in between. There are 15 residues in the CDR3. The CDR3 sequence: CASSQGTGSTDTQYF. The CDR3 DNA is TGTGCCAGCAGCCAAGGGACGGGAAGCACAGATACGCAGTATTTT.

This clone appeared a few times. The V and J genes are TRBV27 and TRBJ2-7, with a tentative D call TRBD2 (5 bases). Germline CDR1 MNHEY, CDR2 SMNVEV (reference sequence). CDR3 length: 15 residues. Trimming shortened V by 5 bases and J by 4 bases, and 18 bases separated the two germline ends. CDR3 loop: CASSRPRAGWYEQYF. DNA of the CDR3: TGTGCCAGCAGTCGGCCCCGGGCGGGTTGGTACGAGCAGTACTTC.

The chain couples TRBV7-9 to TRBJ2-3, with 8 bases lining up with TRBD2. The length of the CDR3 is 15 residues. With 2 bases clipped from V and 2 bases from J, the junction kept 3 bases outside the gene matches. Germline V gene data show CDR1 as SEHNR and CDR2 as FQNEAQ (reference sequence). CDR3 DNA: TGTGCCAGCAGCTTAAGCGGGGGCATCACAGATACGCAGTATTTT. This sequence encodes CASSLSGGITDTQYF. Supplemented by reference TRBV7-9 and TRBJ2-3, the full variable domain reads DTGVSQNPRHKITKRGQNVTFRCDPISEHNRLYWYRQTLGQGPEFLTYFQNEAQLEKSRLLSDRFSAERPKGSFSTLEIQRTEQGDSAMYLCASSLSGGITDTQYFGPGTRLTVL.

The chain couples TRBV6-1 to TRBJ1-2, with TRBD1 as a possible D gene (5 bases). The CDR3 is made up of 15 amino acids. Germline loops: CDR1 MNHNS, CDR2 SASEGT. Trimming took off 1 base at V and 5 bases at J, with 14 bases between the two ends. CDR3 region: CASSEGQWEGYGYTF. The DNA for the CDR3 is TGTGCCAGCAGTGAAGGACAGTGGGAGGGGTATGGCTACACCTTC.

The gene calls are TRBV7-9 and TRBJ2-5; 9 bases align to TRBD1. The CDR3 loop spans 15 amino acids. CDR1 is SEHNR, CDR2 FQNEAQ, per germline (reference sequence). V lost 4 bases, J lost 2 bases, and 5 bases stayed unmatched. CDR3 region: CASSWDRAIQETQYF. Here the CDR3 DNA reads TGTGCCAGCAGCTGGGACAGGGCGATTCAAGAGACCCAGTACTTC.

The V call is TRBV28, the J call TRBJ2-1; D might be TRBD2 (6 bases). V shed 6 bases and J shed 5 bases, with 20 bases lying between them. The CDR3 spans 16 residues. Germline assignment: CDR1 MDHEN and CDR2 SYDVKM. CDR3 coding DNA: TGTGCCAGCAGGCGCGGGGATTGGGCATTACACAATGAGCAGTTCTTC. Translating gives CASRRGDWALHNEQFF.